A single sample is the source of the 19 T cell receptor beta chains below, sequenced in a study of OX40 agonist ivuxolimab in advanced cancers. To prepare the library, the immunoSEQ multiplex PCR assay was applied. Held by TCRdb, this immuneACCESS table contains in-frame sequences only and omits some clones. Under half of the omission traces to an unresolved V gene where checked; the cause of the rest is unknown. Within this sample are about 140,000 clones, with 85% to 95% of them counted one time only. The ten largest clones add up to 1% of the sample. This sample comprised CD4+ or CD8+ T cells sorted from blood, obtained in a trial of the OX40 agonist ivuxolimab. The receptors come from an adult with an advanced solid tumor such as melanoma, head and neck, liver or kidney cancer.

In its sample, this clone was seen once. The rearrangement uses TRBV7-2 and TRBJ2-7; D possibly corresponds to TRBD1 (6 bases). This CDR3 spans 12 amino acids. Germline V gene data show CDR1 as SGHTA and CDR2 as FQGNSA. V lost 4 bases, J lost 5 bases, and 9 bases lay in between. The CDR3 nucleotides are TGTGCCAGCAGCTCCCACAGGGACGAGCAGTACTTC. It yields the protein CASSSHRDEQYF.

The chain carries TRBV19 and TRBJ1-4; D uncertain. This CDR3 comprises 14 residues. CDR1 and CDR2 (germline): LNHDA, SQIVND (reference sequence). The V and J ends lost 8 bases and 6 bases respectively, with 16 bases between them. This chain's CDR3 is CASQQPPVHEKLFF. The CDR3 DNA follows: TGTGCCAGTCAACAGCCCCCAGTCCATGAAAAACTGTTTTTT.

This clone was observed a single time. The chain carries TRBV6-5 and TRBJ2-7, with TRBD1 matching 9 bases. CDR1 is MNHEY, CDR2 SVGAGI, per germline. This CDR3 region has 14 residues. V lost 7 bases to trimming and J lost 3 bases; unmatched junction nucleotides: 7. CDR3 sequence (DNA): TGTGCCAGCACTGCGGACAGGGGAGGCTACGAGCAGTACTTC. It yields the protein CASTADRGGYEQYF.

This clone has a single count. The chain links TRBV5-6 to TRBJ2-1, with TRBD2 identical over 10 bases. The length of the CDR3 is 16 residues. J was trimmed by 2 bases and V by 0 bases; bases with no gene match: 2. CDR1 is SGHDT, CDR2 YYEEEE, per germline. The CDR3 sequence is CASSLGSGGAYNEQFF. The CDR3 nucleotides read TGTGCCAGCAGCTTGGGAAGCGGGGGGGCCTACAATGAGCAGTTCTTC.

J is TRBJ2-7 and V is TRBV9; 14 bases match TRBD2. This CDR3 is built from 18 residues. With 3 bases clipped from V and 6 bases from J, the junction kept 14 bases outside the gene matches. Germline CDR1 is SGDLS and CDR2 is YYNGEE. The CDR3 DNA reads TGTGCCAGCAGCGGCGGACTAGCGGGAGGACCAAGTGCACGCGAGCAGTACTTC. Amino acids: CASSGGLAGGPSAREQYF. The full variable domain, rest sourced from reference TRBV9 and TRBJ2-7, is DSGVTQTPKHLITATGQRVTLRCSPRSGDLSVYWYQQSLDQGLQFLIQYYNGEERAKGNILERFSAQQFPDLHSELNLSSLELGDSALYFCASSGGLAGGPSAREQYFGPGTRLTVT.

The chain joins TRBV2 to TRBJ1-2; D is perhaps TRBD1 (5 bases). V gave up 2 bases and J gave up 13 bases, with 14 bases separating them. Germline lookup yields CDR1 SNHLY and CDR2 FYNNEI. The CDR3 sequence is 12 residues long. CDR3 protein: CASSEMNRKPTF. In DNA form, the CDR3 reads TGTGCCAGCAGTGAAATGAACAGGAAGCCCACCTTC.

The V call is TRBV6-5, the J call TRBJ2-3; D unclear. The V end was cut by 7 bases, the J end by 5 bases, with 7 bases between. This CDR3 spans 11 amino acids. Germline V gives CDR1 MNHEY, CDR2 SVGAGI. CDR3 in amino acids: CASNGGDTQYF. The CDR3 nucleotides read TGTGCCAGCAATGGTGGAGATACGCAGTATTTT.

This clone was seen once. This rearrangement joins TRBV4-3 to TRBJ2-5; D might be TRBD2 (5 bases). Germline CDR1 is LGHNA and CDR2 is YSLEER. The germline V and J ends were trimmed by 0 bases and 0 bases, with 8 bases remaining between them. The length of the CDR3 is 15 residues. The CDR3 loop is CASSQEWRDQETQYF. The CDR3 nucleotides read TGCGCCAGCAGCCAAGAATGGCGGGACCAAGAGACCCAGTACTTC.

The chain has TRBV9 and TRBJ2-1, with 8 bases lining up with TRBD1. The J segment lost 6 bases and the V segment lost 3 bases, leaving 8 bases of the junction unmatched. CDR1 SGDLS and CDR2 YYNGEE come from the germline V gene. The CDR3 has 15 residues. CDR3 residues: CASSETGDMFNEQFF. The CDR3 DNA sequence: TGTGCCAGCAGCGAGACAGGGGACATGTTCAATGAGCAGTTCTTC.

The rearrangement uses TRBV10-3 and TRBJ1-1; 7 nucleotides agree with TRBD1. V lost 7 bases, J lost 2 bases, and 13 bases stayed unmatched. The CDR3 runs to 16 residues. Germline loops: CDR1 ENHRY, CDR2 SYGVKD. The CDR3 region is CAITRDSRWGNTEAFF. The CDR3 nucleotides read TGTGCCATCACCCGGGACAGCCGATGGGGAAACACTGAAGCTTTCTTT.

J is TRBJ2-1 and V is TRBV2; 11 positions match TRBD2. The CDR3 is 15 residues long. Germline V gene sequence: CDR1 SNHLY, CDR2 FYNNEI. The V segment lost 4 bases and the J segment 9 bases; nucleotides outside the gene matches: 8. CDR3 sequence: CASSVLAGAYAEQFF. The CDR3, as DNA: TGTGCCAGCAGTGTACTAGCGGGGGCGTATGCTGAGCAGTTCTTC. Based on the CDR3 plus reference TRBV2 and TRBJ2-1, the full variable domain is EPEVTQTPSHQVTQMGQEVILRCVPISNHLYFYWYRQILGQKVEFLVSFYNNEISEKSEIFDDQFSVERPDGSNFTLKIRSTKLEDSAMYFCASSVLAGAYAEQFFGPGTRLTVL.

This clone is a singleton in its sample. The rearrangement uses TRBV7-2 and TRBJ2-2, with D perhaps matching TRBD1 or TRBD2 (5 bases each). V shed 4 bases and J shed 5 bases, with 11 bases lying between them. The V gene's germline CDR1 is SGHTA and CDR2 FQGNSA. CDR3 length: 14 amino acids. CDR3 sequence reads: CASSSRAGTGELFF. For the CDR3, the DNA is TGTGCCAGCAGCTCGCGGGCAGGGACCGGGGAGCTGTTTTTT.

V gene TRBV6-5 combines with J gene TRBJ2-3, with D unresolved. The germline V gene has CDR1 MNHEY and CDR2 SVGAGI. The CDR3 is 13 amino acids. The V end lost 8 bases, the J end lost 8 bases, and 17 bases lay between the germline ends. As DNA, the CDR3 is TGTGCCAGCCATAGCCCGAGTTTTGGTACGCAGTATTTT. It encodes CASHSPSFGTQYF.

The chain couples TRBV4-3 to TRBJ2-7; maybe TRBD2 (7 bases). The CDR3 loop spans 13 amino acids. Between the trimmed V and J ends, which lost 4 bases and 3 bases, there was a span of 10 bases. CDR1 is LGHNA and CDR2 is YSLEER in the germline V gene. The CDR3 DNA reads as TGCGCCAGCAGCCGGGGGGGCAACTACGAGCAGTACTTC. Amino acids: CASSRGGNYEQYF.

The chain carries TRBV11-1 and TRBJ2-2; maybe TRBD2 (6 bases). Trimming pared 5 bases from V and 0 bases from J, leaving 16 bases between. The CDR3 is 17 residues long. The V gene's germline CDR1 is SGHAT and CDR2 FQDESV (reference sequence). The chain's CDR3 is CASSPLLAPPNTGELFF. CDR3 nucleotides: TGTGCCAGCAGCCCCCTACTAGCCCCGCCGAACACCGGGGAGCTGTTTTTT.

The chain has TRBV29-1 and TRBJ1-1; D is uncertain. The V gene's germline CDR1 is SQVTM and CDR2 ANQGSEA. This CDR3 region has 13 residues. Trimming pared 4 bases from V and 3 bases from J, leaving 12 bases between. The CDR3 region has the DNA TGCAGCGTTGCCAGGACCGGGGACACTGAAGCTTTCTTT. It specifies CSVARTGDTEAFF.

The chain recombines TRBV6-6 with TRBJ1-2, with D perhaps TRBD1 (5 bases). Germline values: CDR1 MNHNY, CDR2 SVGAGI (reference sequence). The V end was cut by 2 bases, the J end by 3 bases, with 13 bases between. CDR3 length: 15 amino acids. The DNA for the CDR3 is TGTGCCAGCAGTTACACTGATGGGGGTTACTATGGCTACACCTTC. Protein: CASSYTDGGYYGYTF.

The chain carries TRBV27 and TRBJ1-1; 9 nucleotides align to TRBD1. This CDR3 comprises 17 residues. Germline CDR1 and CDR2: MNHEY and SMNVEV (reference sequence). The V segment lost 1 base and the J segment 4 bases; nucleotides outside the gene matches: 10. The CDR3 DNA follows: TGTGCCAGCAGTTTATTTGGAACAGGGGGCGTCGGCACTGAAGCTTTCTTT. It is translated as CASSLFGTGGVGTEAFF.

CDR3 nucleotides: TGTGCCAGCAGTTTGAAAGGTGCAGCCAGAGCCTACGAGCAGTACTTC. Protein sequence: CASSLKGAARAYEQYF. The rearrangement joins TRBV28 to TRBJ2-7; the D is unclear. V was pared by 3 bases and J by 2 bases, with 17 bases between. In germline, CDR1 is MDHEN, CDR2 SYDVKM. The CDR3 has 16 amino acids.